What follows are 19 T cell receptor beta chains derived from one specimen sequenced in a study of T cell repertoires in cytomegalovirus infection. A single record per CDR3 protein comes from TCRdb applying MiXCR to the reads. The sample holds hundreds of thousands of distinct CDR3 sequences, under 40% seen once. The specimen sequenced was PBMCs. The receptors were gathered from a human donor in good health (CMV status not recorded). Some clones in this sample may be carry-over from other donors' samples.

This clonotype was seen only a few times. The chain has TRBV6-1 and TRBJ1-2, with D perhaps matching TRBD1 (6 bases). V was pared by 6 bases and J by 0 bases, with 14 bases between. Germline V gene sequence: CDR1 MNHNS, CDR2 SASEGT. The CDR3 sequence is 15 residues long. CDR3 residues: CASSPGTQANYGYTF. CDR3 DNA: TGTGCCAGCAGCCCCGGGACACAGGCTAACTATGGCTACACCTTC.

This clonotype has more than one count but fewer than ten. The chain recombines TRBV20-1 with TRBJ2-3, with D unclear. CDR3 size: 11 residues. Deletions cut 5 bases from V and 7 bases from J, with 10 bases between. The germline V gene encodes CDR1 DFQATT and CDR2 SNEGSKA (reference sequence). The CDR3 DNA follows: TGCAGTGCTCGGAATGCGTATACGCAGTATTTT. It codes for CSARNAYTQYF.

V is TRBV28 and J is TRBJ2-7, with unresolved D. Germline loops: CDR1 MDHEN, CDR2 SYDVKM. This CDR3 is built from 13 residues. Between the trimmed V and J ends, which lost 2 bases and 10 bases, there was a span of 15 bases. CDR3 sequence: CASSLAAHQSQYF. The CDR3 DNA sequence: TGTGCCAGCAGTTTAGCGGCACATCAGAGTCAGTACTTC.

The rearrangement joins TRBV7-2 to TRBJ2-3, with 12 bases aligning to TRBD2. The CDR3 is 18 amino acids. Germline CDR1 is SGHTA and CDR2 is FQGNSA. The V and J ends lost 5 bases and 2 bases, in that order; junction bases with no gene match: 11. The CDR3 loop is CASSQELAGGISTDTQYF. The CDR3 DNA reads TGTGCCAGCAGCCAAGAACTAGCGGGGGGCATTTCCACAGATACGCAGTATTTT.

CDR3 DNA: TGTGCCAGCAGCCCTGACCCCAACCTCGACCGGCAGTACTTC. Its translation: CASSPDPNLDRQYF. The V and J genes are TRBV7-2 and TRBJ2-7, with D unresolved. This CDR3 has 14 amino acids. V lost 5 bases to trimming and J lost 9 bases, with 20 bases between them. Per the germline V gene, CDR1 is SGHTA and CDR2 is FQGNSA.

In this sample, this clonotype turned up a few times. The rearrangement links TRBV4-1 to TRBJ2-5; weak D call: TRBD2 (5 bases). V gave up 3 bases and J gave up 5 bases, with 10 bases separating them. This CDR3 comprises 13 residues. Germline assignment: CDR1 MGHRA and CDR2 YSYEKL. CDR3 bases: TGCGCCAGCAGCCACCGACGGAGGGAGACCCAGTACTTC. It translates to CASSHRRRETQYF.

The chain employs TRBV5-5 and TRBJ2-3; either TRBD1 or TRBD2 may supply D (5 bases each). The CDR3 is made up of 12 amino acids. Trimming cost V 3 bases and J 6 bases, with 8 bases left between them. Germline V gene data show CDR1 as SGHKS and CDR2 as YYEKEE (reference sequence). For the CDR3, the DNA is TGTGCCAGCAGCTCCAGGGAGGATACGCAGTATTTT. Protein sequence: CASSSREDTQYF. The full variable domain, rest sourced from reference TRBV5-5 and TRBJ2-3, is DAGVTQSPTHLIKTRGQQVTLRCSPISGHKSVSWYQQVLGQGPQFIFQYYEKEERGRGNFPDRFSARQFPNYSSELNVNALLLGDSALYLCASSSREDTQYFGPGTRLTVL.

The CDR3 DNA is TGTGCCAGCAGCTTAGTTTCGTACAGGAGCTACGAGCAGTACTTC. This codes for CASSLVSYRSYEQYF. The V call is TRBV11-2, the J call TRBJ2-7, with D possibly TRBD1 on 5 matching bases. V was pared by 1 base and J by 3 bases, with 13 bases between. Per germline, CDR1 SGHAT and CDR2 FQNNGV. The CDR3 totals 15 residues. Variable domain in full (rest from reference TRBV11-2 and TRBJ2-7): EAGVAQSPRYKIIEKRQSVAFWCNPISGHATLYWYQQILGQGPKLLIQFQNNGVVDDSQLPKDRFSAERLKGVDSTLKIQPAKLEDSAVYLCASSLVSYRSYEQYFGPGTRLTVT.

This clonotype was detected a few times. The V and J genes are TRBV12-3 or TRBV12-4 and TRBJ2-3, with 9 positions matching TRBD2. After removal of 6 bases from V and 6 bases from J, the junction contained 13 bases not matched to a gene. The CDR3 length is 16 residues. The CDR3 DNA sequence: TGTGCCAGCAGCCCCGGGGGGGCGGGAGGGCCGGATACGCAGTATTTT. This gives the protein CASSPGGAGGPDTQYF.

This clonotype has just a few counts. The germline gene is not matched at one end of the junction; a read error may be the cause. The V call is TRBV19, the J call TRBJ2-1, with a possible D match to TRBD1 (6 bases). The germline CDR1 and CDR2 sequences are LNHDA and SQIVND (reference sequence). The CDR3 contains 13 residues. The CDR3 region is CASSLDRFNEQFF. The CDR3 DNA is TGTGCCAGTAGTTTAGACAGGTTTAATGAGCAGTTCTTC.

The table lists this clonotype with a few counts. The chain carries TRBV12-3 or TRBV12-4 and TRBJ2-1; weak D call: TRBD2 (6 bases). The ends were cut back, 4 bases at V and 11 bases at J, with 18 bases in the middle. This CDR3 region has 14 residues. The CDR3 reads CASSWATLGGKQFF. The CDR3 DNA sequence: TGTGCCAGCAGTTGGGCCACATTGGGCGGGAAGCAGTTCTTC.

V and J are TRBV2 and TRBJ2-5; perhaps TRBD2 as D (6 bases). The length of the CDR3 is 14 residues. Germline CDR1 reads SNHLY; CDR2 reads FYNNEI. V dropped 3 bases and J dropped 5 bases, with 13 bases sitting between them. For the CDR3, the DNA is TGTGCCAGCAGTGATGCGGGGCCCTGGGAGACCCAGTACTTC. Residues: CASSDAGPWETQYF.

A remark on this clonotype: At one end, the junction sequence differs from germline, possibly due to a read error. The J gene is TRBJ2-7, the V gene TRBV24-1; 9 bases are shared with TRBD1. Germline CDR1 KGHDR, CDR2 SFDVKD. This CDR3 region has 15 residues. CDR3 residues: CATSDPGQGNYDQYF. DNA for the CDR3: TGTGCCACCAGTGATCCGGGACAGGGAAACTACGATCAGTACTTC.

The chain combines TRBV10-3 with TRBJ2-5, with 7 bases aligning to TRBD1. Looked up from germline, CDR1 is ENHRY and CDR2 is SYGVKD. V gave up 5 bases and J gave up 4 bases; unmatched junction bases: 7. This CDR3 contains 14 residues. CDR3 protein: CAISKDRVSETQYF. DNA of the CDR3: TGTGCCATCAGTAAAGACAGGGTGTCAGAGACCCAGTACTTC.

Of note for this clonotype: This may be a read error: a much more frequent sequence differs by one nucleotide. This rearrangement joins TRBV7-8 to TRBJ2-1, with D possibly being TRBD1 or TRBD2 (5 bases each). Germline lookup yields CDR1 SGHVS and CDR2 FQNEAQ. V gave up 3 bases and J gave up 9 bases, with 15 bases separating them. CDR3 size: 14 residues. CDR3 loop: CASSFRDGNTEQFF. CDR3 sequence (DNA): TGTGCCAGCAGCTTCCGGGACGGAAACACTGAGCAGTTCTTC.

This clonotype has a handful of counts. The rearrangement joins TRBV3-1 to TRBJ2-5; the D is unclear. The CDR3 contains 13 residues. Germline V gene lookup returns CDR1 LGHDT and CDR2 YNNKEL (reference sequence). Trimming removed 0 bases at V and 4 bases at J, with 6 bases between. The CDR3 spells CASSQERRETQYF. The DNA for the CDR3 is TGTGCCAGCAGCCAAGAGAGGCGAGAGACCCAGTACTTC.

This clonotype was observed a few times. This chain connects TRBV7-3 to TRBJ2-3; the D is unclear. This CDR3 region has 13 residues. Germline CDR1 is SGHTA and CDR2 is FQGTGA. V was shortened by 5 bases and J by 3 bases, with 9 bases between the two germline ends. The CDR3 reads CASSTIGTDTQYF. CDR3 DNA: TGTGCCAGCAGCACCATAGGGACAGATACGCAGTATTTT.

The rearrangement joins TRBV2 to TRBJ2-3; 7 bases agree with TRBD2. The germline V gene encodes CDR1 SNHLY and CDR2 FYNNEI. The V segment lost 9 bases and the J segment 5 bases; nucleotides outside the gene matches: 14. There are 15 residues in the CDR3. CDR3 residues: CASWTSRGLEDTQYF. CDR3 in DNA: TGTGCCAGTTGGACTAGTAGAGGGCTGGAAGATACGCAGTATTTT.

This clonotype has more than one count but fewer than ten. The gene calls are TRBV2 and TRBJ2-7, with 11 bases that match TRBD2. Germline lookup yields CDR1 SNHLY and CDR2 FYNNEI. This CDR3 has 14 residues. The CDR3 spells CAKSGTSGFYEQYF. In nucleotides, the CDR3 is TGTGCAAAAAGCGGGACTAGCGGTTTCTACGAGCAGTACTTC.